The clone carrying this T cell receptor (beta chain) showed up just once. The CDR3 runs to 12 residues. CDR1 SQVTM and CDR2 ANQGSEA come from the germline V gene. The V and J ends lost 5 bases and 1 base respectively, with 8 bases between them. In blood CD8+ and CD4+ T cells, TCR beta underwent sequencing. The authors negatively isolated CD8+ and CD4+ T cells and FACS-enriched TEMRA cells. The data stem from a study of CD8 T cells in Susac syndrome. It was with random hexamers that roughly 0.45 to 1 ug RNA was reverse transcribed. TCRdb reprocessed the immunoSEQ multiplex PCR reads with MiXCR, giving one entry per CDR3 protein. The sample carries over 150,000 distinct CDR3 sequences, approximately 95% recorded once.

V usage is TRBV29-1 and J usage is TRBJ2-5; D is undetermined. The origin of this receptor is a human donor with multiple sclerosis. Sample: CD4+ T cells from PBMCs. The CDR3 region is CSVRLPQETQYF. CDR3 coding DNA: TGCAGCGTTAGACTTCCCCAAGAGACCCAGTACTTC.